A selection of T cell receptor beta chains follows, all from one sample in a study of T-cell reconstitution after alpha-beta-depleted transplantation in children. One entry per CDR3 protein results from TCRdb running MiXCR on the PCR reads. The sample lists approximately 1,000,000 distinct CDR3 sequences, about 29% occurring once. Here the sequenced sample was PBMCs, mostly from graft donor cells, taken 360 days after TCRalphabeta/CD19-depleted stem cell transplant. Every receptor here comes from a boy less than two years old who had a stem cell transplant for SCID, so the T cells may come from the graft donor. CDR3s include the opening cysteine and the closing phenylalanine or tryptophan. The D gene is left open where the match is weak. Clone size is not always given. Where it is, it says once, few, many or a class for expanded clones.

v_call	clone_size	d_call	j_call	cdr3_aa	cdr3_nt
TRBV9	few	NA	TRBJ1-3	CASSVGEGPGNTIYF	TGTGCCAGCAGCGTAGGTGAGGGCCCTGGAAACACCATATATTTT
TRBV20-1	once	NA	TRBJ1-1	CSAREQVLLMNTEAFF	TGCAGTGCTAGAGAACAGGTCTTGTTGATGAACACTGAAGCTTTCTTT
TRBV5-1	NA	TRBD2	TRBJ2-1	CASSSRTSLNEQFF	TGCGCCAGCAGCTCCCGGACTAGCTTGAATGAGCAGTTCTTC
TRBV27	NA	TRBD1	TRBJ1-5	CASSFWDRVQPQHF	TGTGCCAGCAGTTTTTGGGACAGGGTCCAGCCCCAGCATTTT
TRBV6-5	NA	TRBD1	TRBJ2-1	CASSYSLGTGNHGQFF	TGTGCCAGCAGTTACAGTCTCGGGACAGGGAACCATGGGCAGTTCTTC
TRBV5-1	few	NA	TRBJ1-4	CASRSDVAGEKLFF	TGCGCCAGCAGATCAGACGTCGCAGGTGAAAAACTGTTTTTT
TRBV5-1	NA	NA	TRBJ2-2	CASSPARDTGELFF	TGCGCCAGCAGCCCCGCGCGGGACACCGGGGAGCTGTTTTTT
TRBV12-3/TRBV12-4	NA	NA	TRBJ1-4	CASSPTTGLVGEKLFF	TGTGCCAGCAGTCCTACTACAGGCTTAGTCGGAGAAAAACTGTTTTTT
TRBV25-1	few	NA	TRBJ2-4	CASKGADIQYF	TGTGCCAGCAAGGGCGCGGACATTCAGTACTTC
TRBV24-1	NA	NA	TRBJ2-1	CATSGGQRLFF	TGTGCCACCAGTGGTGGACAGAGGCTGTTCTTC
TRBV15	few	TRBD2	TRBJ2-3	CATSRGLAGDTQYF	TGTGCCACCAGCAGAGGACTAGCGGGCGATACGCAGTATTTT
TRBV5-1	NA	NA	TRBJ1-1	CASSLAAQNHRAAEAFF	TGCGCCAGCAGCTTGGCCGCACAAAATCACAGGGCCGCTGAAGCTTTCTTT
TRBV20-1	NA	TRBD1	TRBJ1-1	CSARGGGGVFGTEAFF	TGCAGTGCTAGAGGGGGAGGGGGCGTATTTGGGACTGAAGCTTTCTTT
TRBV5-6	NA	NA	TRBJ2-1	CASSAITKDYNEQFF	TGTGCCAGCAGCGCGATTACTAAGGATTACAATGAGCAGTTCTTC